The rows below give T cell receptor beta chains drawn from one sample of a study of cytomegalovirus exposure and HLA in healthy donors. The table came from immunoSEQ multiplex PCR; TCRdb's copy has only in-frame clones and leaves some out. The sample holds 130,000 to 150,000 clones, 75% to 80% seen once. Sequencing input: PBMCs. These receptors were taken from a male donor in good health and CMV-seronegative. Each CDR3 is given with its conserved first and last residue. D genes are given only for firm matches. Clone size is shown for a subset of rows, as once, few, many or a class of expanded clone.

D: -; V: TRBV29-1; J: TRBJ2-2; size: few; CDR3: CSAGGTGELFF; DNA: TGCAGCGCCGGGGGCACCGGGGAGCTGTTTTTT
D: TRBD1; V: TRBV5-1; J: TRBJ2-7; size: -; CDR3: CASSLAQGAYEQYF; DNA: TGCGCCAGCAGCTTGGCACAGGGGGCATACGAGCAGTACTTC
D: -; V: TRBV9; J: TRBJ1-2; size: -; CDR3: CASAFENYGYTF; DNA: TGTGCCAGCGCTTTTGAGAACTATGGCTACACCTTC
D: -; V: TRBV6-4; J: TRBJ1-6; size: once; CDR3: CASSDGTGYNSPLHF; DNA: TGTGCCAGCAGTGACGGAACAGGGTATAATTCACCCCTCCACTTT
D: -; V: TRBV6-1; J: TRBJ1-6; size: few; CDR3: CASSEQGPNSPLHF; DNA: TGTGCCAGCAGTGAACAGGGTCCCAATTCACCCCTCCACTTT
D: TRBD1; V: TRBV6-1; J: TRBJ1-3; size: -; CDR3: CASSVAGTGSGNTIYF; DNA: TGTGCCAGCAGTGTAGCCGGGACAGGGTCTGGAAACACCATATATTTT
D: -; V: TRBV12-5; J: TRBJ1-2; size: once; CDR3: CASGPRRGNNYGYTF; DNA: TGTGCTAGTGGTCCCCGCAGGGGAAACAACTATGGCTACACCTTC
D: -; V: TRBV6-6; J: TRBJ2-7; size: -; CDR3: CASSNDRREQYF; DNA: TGTGCCAGCAGTAATGACAGGCGAGAGCAGTACTTC
D: TRBD1; V: TRBV7-9; J: TRBJ2-3; size: -; CDR3: CASSLSPTGQGDDTQYF; DNA: TGTGCCAGCAGCTTATCCCCAACAGGACAGGGTGACGATACGCAGTATTTT
D: TRBD1; V: TRBV9; J: TRBJ1-2; size: -; CDR3: CASSFTSGGGDGYTF; DNA: TGTGCCAGCAGCTTCACGTCAGGGGGCGGGGATGGCTACACCTTC
D: TRBD1; V: TRBV2; J: TRBJ1-2; size: -; CDR3: CASRARGLGDYGYTF; DNA: TGTGCCAGCAGGGCCAGGGGGCTTGGTGACTATGGCTACACCTTC
D: TRBD2; V: TRBV4-2; J: TRBJ2-1; size: -; CDR3: CASSHRSGTSGRAINEQFF; DNA: TGTGCCAGCAGCCACCGATCCGGGACTAGCGGGAGGGCCATCAATGAGCAGTTCTTC
D: TRBD1; V: TRBV15; J: TRBJ1-2; size: few; CDR3: CATSRDRQGAGYTF; DNA: TGTGCCACCAGCAGAGATCGTCAGGGGGCTGGCTACACCTTC
D: -; V: TRBV15; J: TRBJ2-7; size: -; CDR3: CATSKEGQGAYEQYF; DNA: TGTGCCACCAGCAAGGAGGGGCAGGGGGCCTACGAGCAGTACTTC
D: TRBD2; V: TRBV5-4; J: TRBJ2-1; size: -; CDR3: CASSSIGASGKNEQFF; DNA: TGTGCCAGCAGCTCAATTGGGGCTAGCGGGAAGAATGAGCAGTTCTTC
D: TRBD1; V: TRBV5-1; J: TRBJ1-1; size: -; CDR3: CASSGPGQGGMNTEAFF; DNA: TGCGCCAGCAGCGGGCCGGGACAGGGAGGTATGAACACTGAAGCTTTCTTT
D: TRBD1; V: TRBV4-3; J: TRBJ2-7; size: few; CDR3: CASSQDPGQGDHEQYF; DNA: TGCGCCAGCAGCCAAGATCCGGGACAGGGGGACCACGAGCAGTACTTC
D: -; V: TRBV7-3; J: TRBJ2-7; size: -; CDR3: CASSLNTTGGLTYEQYF; DNA: TGTGCCAGCAGCTTAAATACAACAGGCGGCCTTACCTACGAGCAGTACTTC
D: -; V: TRBV4-1; J: TRBJ1-2; size: -; CDR3: CASSQDAPNFLVYGYTF; DNA: TGCGCCAGCAGCCAAGATGCCCCAAATTTTTTAGTCTATGGCTACACCTTC
D: TRBD1; V: TRBV7-8; J: TRBJ1-2; size: -; CDR3: CASSLFGQGPYGYTF; DNA: TGTGCCAGCAGCTTATTTGGACAGGGGCCGTATGGCTACACCTTC
D: -; V: TRBV13; J: TRBJ2-2; size: -; CDR3: CASRPPNQGNTGELFF; DNA: TGTGCCAGCAGGCCCCCAAATCAGGGGAACACCGGGGAGCTGTTTTTT
D: TRBD1; V: TRBV11-2; J: TRBJ2-1; size: -; CDR3: CASSQQGAYNEQFF; DNA: TGTGCCAGCAGCCAGCAGGGGGCCTACAATGAGCAGTTCTTC
D: -; V: TRBV4-3; J: TRBJ1-1; size: few; CDR3: CASSQDLAREFYF; DNA: TGCGCCAGCAGCCAAGATTTAGCTCGGGAATTCTATTTT
D: TRBD1; V: TRBV11-3; J: TRBJ1-4; size: -; CDR3: CASSDRQGAGEKLFF; DNA: TGTGCCAGCAGCGACCGTCAGGGGGCAGGAGAAAAACTGTTTTTT
D: TRBD2; V: TRBV27; J: TRBJ2-7; size: -; CDR3: CASSLVGTNYEQYF; DNA: TGTGCCAGCAGTTTAGTTGGGACTAACTACGAGCAGTACTTC
D: TRBD2; V: TRBV6-1; J: TRBJ2-1; size: -; CDR3: CASRLLAGGGNEQFF; DNA: TGTGCCAGCAGATTACTAGCGGGAGGGGGCAATGAGCAGTTCTTC
D: -; V: TRBV10-3; J: TRBJ1-1; size: -; CDR3: CAISGRGENTEAFF; DNA: TGTGCCATCAGTGGAAGGGGCGAAAACACTGAAGCTTTCTTT
D: -; V: TRBV23-1; J: TRBJ1-2; size: few; CDR3: CASSLVVRVGYTF; DNA: TGCGCCAGCAGTCTCGTGGTCCGGGTCGGCTACACCTTC
D: -; V: TRBV5-1; J: TRBJ1-4; size: -; CDR3: CASSLAGGFDEKLFF; DNA: TGCGCCAGCAGCTTGGCGGGGGGGTTCGACGAAAAACTGTTTTTT
D: TRBD1; V: TRBV6-5; J: TRBJ1-2; size: -; CDR3: CASSYSAQGAGGYTF; DNA: TGTGCCAGCAGTTACTCGGCACAGGGGGCCGGTGGCTACACCTTC
D: TRBD1; V: TRBV7-3; J: TRBJ2-7; size: -; CDR3: CASSGWTGDGYEQYF; DNA: TGTGCCAGCAGCGGTTGGACAGGGGACGGCTACGAGCAGTACTTC
D: -; V: TRBV25-1; J: TRBJ1-3; size: -; CDR3: CASSEFTGSGNTIYF; DNA: TGTGCCAGCAGTGAATTTACAGGTTCTGGAAACACCATATATTTT
D: -; V: TRBV7-8; J: TRBJ1-3; size: -; CDR3: CASSPRGGVGNTIYF; DNA: TGTGCCAGCAGCCCCCGCGGCGGGGTAGGAAACACCATATATTTT
D: -; V: TRBV7-3; J: TRBJ2-1; size: -; CDR3: CASSSPEQSYNEQFF; DNA: TGTGCCAGCAGCTCCCCCGAGCAATCCTACAATGAGCAGTTCTTC
D: -; V: TRBV6-6; J: TRBJ2-7; size: -; CDR3: CATEEGEQYF; DNA: TGTGCCACCGAGGAGGGCGAGCAGTACTTC
D: -; V: TRBV30; J: TRBJ2-4; size: once; CDR3: CAWSVLVSGSPYF; DNA: TGTGCCTGGAGTGTACTAGTAAGCGGGTCTCCGTACTTC
D: TRBD2; V: TRBV7-9; J: TRBJ2-3; size: -; CDR3: CASSSLSGRDTQYF; DNA: TGTGCCAGCAGCTCCCTGAGCGGGAGGGATACGCAGTATTTT
D: TRBD1; V: TRBV4-3; J: TRBJ2-3; size: -; CDR3: CASSQGAGGLLGTDTQYF; DNA: TGCGCCAGCAGCCAAGGGGCAGGGGGCCTGTTAGGCACAGATACGCAGTATTTT
D: TRBD2; V: TRBV5-1; J: TRBJ2-1; size: -; CDR3: CASSLMLIAGRAYNEQFF; DNA: TGCGCCAGCAGCCTAATGTTAATAGCGGGAAGGGCCTACAATGAGCAGTTCTTC
D: TRBD1; V: TRBV2; J: TRBJ1-5; size: -; CDR3: CASSFGDRGNQPQHF; DNA: TGTGCCAGCAGTTTTGGGGACAGGGGAAATCAGCCCCAGCATTTT
D: TRBD2; V: TRBV4-3; J: TRBJ2-7; size: -; CDR3: CASSQDGPSGESSYEQYF; DNA: TGCGCCAGCAGCCAAGATGGACCTAGCGGAGAAAGCTCCTACGAGCAGTACTTC
D: -; V: TRBV7-3; J: TRBJ1-1; size: -; CDR3: CASSLFSRARVTEAFF; DNA: TGTGCCAGCAGCTTATTTTCAAGGGCGCGGGTCACTGAAGCTTTCTTT
D: -; V: TRBV6-6; J: TRBJ1-6; size: once; CDR3: CASSYSGGDSSPLHF; DNA: TGTGCCAGCAGTTACTCGGGGGGAGACTCCTCACCCCTCCACTTT
D: -; V: TRBV7-7; J: TRBJ2-3; size: -; CDR3: CASSLGSSTDTQYF; DNA: TGTGCCAGCAGCTTGGGCTCTAGCACAGATACGCAGTATTTT
D: TRBD2; V: TRBV6-1; J: TRBJ2-7; size: -; CDR3: CASSEGLAGVYEQYF; DNA: TGTGCCAGCAGTGAGGGACTAGCGGGAGTGTACGAGCAGTACTTC
D: TRBD2; V: TRBV4-3; J: TRBJ2-2; size: few; CDR3: CASSQGTSGGMVTGELFF; DNA: TGCGCCAGCAGCCAAGGGACTAGCGGGGGGATGGTCACCGGGGAGCTGTTTTTT
D: -; V: TRBV11-3; J: TRBJ2-3; size: -; CDR3: CASSPVRGTDTQYF; DNA: TGTGCCAGCAGCCCCGTAAGGGGTACAGATACGCAGTATTTT
D: TRBD1; V: TRBV7-8; J: TRBJ1-2; size: -; CDR3: CASSPRQFGTDRTF; DNA: TGTGCCAGCAGCCCTAGACAGTTCGGGACAGACCGGACCTTC
D: -; V: TRBV21-1; J: TRBJ2-2; size: -; CDR3: CASSTPGTSGTSNTGELFF; DNA: TGTGCCAGCAGCACTCCCGGGACTAGCGGAACATCGAACACCGGGGAGCTGTTTTTT
D: TRBD1; V: TRBV5-1; J: TRBJ1-2; size: -; CDR3: CASSPGQSRGYTF; DNA: TGCGCCAGCAGCCCGGGACAGTCGAGGGGCTACACCTTC
D: TRBD1; V: TRBV5-4; J: TRBJ1-2; size: -; CDR3: CASSWDRSYNYYGYTF; DNA: TGTGCCAGCAGCTGGGACAGGTCCTACAACTACTATGGCTACACCTTC